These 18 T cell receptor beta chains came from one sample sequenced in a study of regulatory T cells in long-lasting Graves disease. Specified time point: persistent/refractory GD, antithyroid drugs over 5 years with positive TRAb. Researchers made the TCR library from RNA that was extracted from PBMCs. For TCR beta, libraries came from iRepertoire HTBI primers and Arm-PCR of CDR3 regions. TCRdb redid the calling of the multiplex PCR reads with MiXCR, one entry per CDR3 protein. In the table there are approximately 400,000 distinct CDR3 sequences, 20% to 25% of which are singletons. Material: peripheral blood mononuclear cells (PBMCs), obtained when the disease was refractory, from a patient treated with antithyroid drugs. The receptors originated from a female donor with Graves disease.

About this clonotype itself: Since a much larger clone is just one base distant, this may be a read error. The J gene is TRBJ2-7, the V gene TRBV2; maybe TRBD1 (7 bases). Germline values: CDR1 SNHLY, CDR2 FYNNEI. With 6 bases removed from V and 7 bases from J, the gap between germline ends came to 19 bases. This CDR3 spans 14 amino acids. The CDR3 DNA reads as TGTGCCAGCAGGAAGGAGGGACAGTTTTTAGAGCAGTACTTC. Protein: CASRKEGQFLEQYF.

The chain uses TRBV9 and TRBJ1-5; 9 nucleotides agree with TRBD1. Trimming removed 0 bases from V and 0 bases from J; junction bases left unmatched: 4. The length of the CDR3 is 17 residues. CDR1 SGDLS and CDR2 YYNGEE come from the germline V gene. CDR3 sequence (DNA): TGTGCCAGCAGCGTAGGGACAGGGGCTTATAGCAATCAGCCCCAGCATTTT. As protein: CASSVGTGAYSNQPQHF.

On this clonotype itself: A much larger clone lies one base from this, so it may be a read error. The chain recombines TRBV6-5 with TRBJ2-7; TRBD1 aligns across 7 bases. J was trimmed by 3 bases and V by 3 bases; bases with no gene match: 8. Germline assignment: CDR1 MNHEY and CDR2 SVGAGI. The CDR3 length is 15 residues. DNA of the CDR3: TGTGCCAGCAGTTATCGACAGGGTGGGGACTACGAGCAGTACTTC. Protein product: CASSYRQGGDYEQYF.

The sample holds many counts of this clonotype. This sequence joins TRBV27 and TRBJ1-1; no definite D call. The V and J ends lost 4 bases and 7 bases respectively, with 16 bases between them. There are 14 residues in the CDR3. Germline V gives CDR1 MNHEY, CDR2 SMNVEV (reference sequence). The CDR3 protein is CASSSSPLASEAFF. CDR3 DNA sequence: TGTGCCAGCAGTTCCTCCCCCCTCGCGAGTGAAGCTTTCTTT.

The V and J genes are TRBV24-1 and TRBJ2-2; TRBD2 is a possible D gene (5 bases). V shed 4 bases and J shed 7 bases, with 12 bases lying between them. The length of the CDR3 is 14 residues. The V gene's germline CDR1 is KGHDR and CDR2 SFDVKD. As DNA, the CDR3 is TGTGCCACCAGTGACCGGCTAGCTATCGGGGAGCTGTTTTTT. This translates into CATSDRLAIGELFF.

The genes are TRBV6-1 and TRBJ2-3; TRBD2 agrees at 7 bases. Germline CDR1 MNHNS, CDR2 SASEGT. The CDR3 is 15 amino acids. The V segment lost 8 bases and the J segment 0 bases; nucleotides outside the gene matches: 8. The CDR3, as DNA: TGTGCCAGCCTGGATGCGGGGGTGAGCACAGATACGCAGTATTTT. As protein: CASLDAGVSTDTQYF.

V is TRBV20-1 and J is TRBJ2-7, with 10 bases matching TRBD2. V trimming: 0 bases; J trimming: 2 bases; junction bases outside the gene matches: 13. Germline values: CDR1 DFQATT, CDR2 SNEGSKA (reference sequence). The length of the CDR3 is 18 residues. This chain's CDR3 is CSARDRLASGSSAYEQYF. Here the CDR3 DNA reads TGCAGTGCTAGAGATCGATTGGCTAGCGGGAGTAGCGCCTACGAGCAGTACTTC.

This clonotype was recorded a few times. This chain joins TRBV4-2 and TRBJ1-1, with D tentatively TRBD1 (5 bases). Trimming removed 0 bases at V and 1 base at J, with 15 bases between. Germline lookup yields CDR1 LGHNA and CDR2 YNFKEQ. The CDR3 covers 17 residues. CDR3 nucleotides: TGTGCCAGCAGCCAAGATGGGGGTGGCGGTTGGAACACTGAAGCTTTCTTT. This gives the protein CASSQDGGGGWNTEAFF.

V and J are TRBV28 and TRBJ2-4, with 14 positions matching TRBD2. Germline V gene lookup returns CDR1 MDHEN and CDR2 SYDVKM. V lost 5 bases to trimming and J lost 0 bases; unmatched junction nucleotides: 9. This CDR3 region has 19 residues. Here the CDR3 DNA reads TGTGCCAGCAGTCCTCGGACTAGCGGGAGGCAACTAGCCAAAAACATTCAGTACTTC. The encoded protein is CASSPRTSGRQLAKNIQYF.

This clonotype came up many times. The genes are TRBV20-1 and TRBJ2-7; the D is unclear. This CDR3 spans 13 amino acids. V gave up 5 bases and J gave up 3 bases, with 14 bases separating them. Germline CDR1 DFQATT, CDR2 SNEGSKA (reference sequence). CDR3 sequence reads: CSAFLGSSYEQYF. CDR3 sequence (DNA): TGCAGTGCTTTCTTGGGGTCTAGCTACGAGCAGTACTTC.

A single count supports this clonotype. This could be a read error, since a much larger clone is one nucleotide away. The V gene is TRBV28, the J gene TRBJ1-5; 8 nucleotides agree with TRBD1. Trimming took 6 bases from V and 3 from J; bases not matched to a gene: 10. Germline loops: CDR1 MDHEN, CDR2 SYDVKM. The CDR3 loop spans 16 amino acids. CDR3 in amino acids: CASSSRTGWINQPQHF. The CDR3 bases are TGTGCCAGCAGCTCCAGGACAGGGTGGATCAATCAGCCCCAGCATTTT.

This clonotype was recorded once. The CDR3 reads CASSLGLQNLNTEAFF. For the CDR3, the DNA is TGCGCCAGCAGCTTGGGGTTACAGAACTTGAACACTGAAGCTTTCTTT. The V gene is TRBV5-1, the J gene TRBJ1-1; D remains unclear. Germline V gene lookup returns CDR1 SGHRS and CDR2 YFSETQ. V lost 0 bases, J lost 0 bases, and 12 bases lay in between. The CDR3 contains 16 residues.

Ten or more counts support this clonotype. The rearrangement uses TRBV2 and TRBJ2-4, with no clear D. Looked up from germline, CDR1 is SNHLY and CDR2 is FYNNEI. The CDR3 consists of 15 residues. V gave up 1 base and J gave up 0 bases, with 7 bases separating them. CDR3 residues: CASSEEEIAKNIQYF. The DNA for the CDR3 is TGTGCCAGCAGTGAAGAGGAGATAGCCAAAAACATTCAGTACTTC.

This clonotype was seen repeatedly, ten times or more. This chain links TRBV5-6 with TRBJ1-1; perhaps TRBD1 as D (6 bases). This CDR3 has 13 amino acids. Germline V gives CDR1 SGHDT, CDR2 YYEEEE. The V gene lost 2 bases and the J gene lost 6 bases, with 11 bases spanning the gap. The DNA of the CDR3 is TGTGCCAGCAGCTTACCTCAGGGGTCTGAAGCTTTCTTT. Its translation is CASSLPQGSEAFF.

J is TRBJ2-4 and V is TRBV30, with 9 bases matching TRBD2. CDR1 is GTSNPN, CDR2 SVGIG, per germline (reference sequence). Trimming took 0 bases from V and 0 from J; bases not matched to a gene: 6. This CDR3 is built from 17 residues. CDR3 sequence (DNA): TGTGCCTGGAGTGTATTGGGGACTAGCAGAGCCAAAAACATTCAGTACTTC. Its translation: CAWSVLGTSRAKNIQYF.

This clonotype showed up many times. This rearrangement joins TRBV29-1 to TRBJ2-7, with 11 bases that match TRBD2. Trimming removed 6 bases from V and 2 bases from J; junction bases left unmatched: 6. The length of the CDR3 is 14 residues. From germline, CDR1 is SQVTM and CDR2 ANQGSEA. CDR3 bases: TGCAGCGTGGTGGGACTAGCGGCTACCTACGAGCAGTACTTC. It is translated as CSVVGLAATYEQYF.

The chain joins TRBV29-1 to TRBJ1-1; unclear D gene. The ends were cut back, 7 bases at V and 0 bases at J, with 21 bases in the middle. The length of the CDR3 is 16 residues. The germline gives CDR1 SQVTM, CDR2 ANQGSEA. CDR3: CSALRAGSEMNTEAFF. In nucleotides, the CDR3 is TGCAGCGCACTGAGGGCGGGATCGGAAATGAACACTGAAGCTTTCTTT.

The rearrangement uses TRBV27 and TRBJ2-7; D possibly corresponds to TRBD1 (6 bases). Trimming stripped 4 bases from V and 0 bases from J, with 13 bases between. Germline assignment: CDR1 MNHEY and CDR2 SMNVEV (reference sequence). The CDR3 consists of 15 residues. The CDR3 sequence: CASSSTGSLSYEQYF. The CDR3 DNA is TGTGCCAGCAGTTCGACAGGTTCGCTCTCCTACGAGCAGTACTTC.